The 25 T cell receptor beta chains given below trace back to one sample, sequenced in a study of blood T cell repertoires in COVID-19. The repertoire was sequenced with immunoSEQ multiplex PCR; TCRdb's copy has only in-frame clones and lacks some. The sample comprises 100,000 to 150,000 clones, less than 85% of which are singletons, and 10% to 15% rests with the top ten. What was sequenced was peripheral blood. The receptor source for this set is a woman aged 55-70 years with acute or convalescent COVID-19.

The J gene is TRBJ1-2, the V gene TRBV7-8; TRBD1 is a possible D gene (6 bases). The V and J ends lost 1 base and 2 bases respectively, with 14 bases between them. The germline V gene encodes CDR1 SGHVS and CDR2 FQNEAQ. The CDR3 length is 16 residues. The CDR3 coding sequence is TGTGCCAGCAGCTTAGAGGGGGGGACAACGAACTATGGCTACACCTTC. Translation gives CASSLEGGTTNYGYTF.

The V call is TRBV30, the J call TRBJ2-3; 16 nucleotides agree with TRBD2. V was clipped by 5 bases and J by 5 bases; unmatched bases: 13. CDR1 GTSNPN and CDR2 SVGIG come from the germline V gene (reference sequence). The length of the CDR3 is 18 residues. CDR3 sequence reads: CAWGNKGLAGGPLDTQYF. DNA of the CDR3: TGTGCCTGGGGAAACAAGGGACTAGCGGGGGGGCCTTTAGATACGCAGTATTTT.

The chain employs TRBV6-1 and TRBJ1-1; tentatively, D is TRBD1 (6 bases). V was cut by 1 base and J by 4 bases, with 13 bases left in between. There are 15 residues in the CDR3. CDR1 and CDR2 (germline): MNHNS, SASEGT. CDR3 DNA: TGTGCCAGCAGTGAAGGGGGGGGCTGGGGCACTGAAGCTTTCTTT. This codes for CASSEGGGWGTEAFF.

CDR3: CASSSTGSQETQYF. The CDR3 DNA follows: TGCGCCAGCAGCTCCACCGGGTCCCAAGAGACCCAGTACTTC. V gene TRBV5-1 combines with J gene TRBJ2-5; D unclear. The CDR3 has 14 amino acids. The V end was cut by 3 bases, the J end by 1 base, with 10 bases between. The V gene's germline CDR1 is SGHRS and CDR2 YFSETQ. Using reference TRBV5-1 and TRBJ2-5 for the parts outside the CDR3, the full variable domain is KAGVTQTPRYLIKTRGQQVTLSCSPISGHRSVSWYQQTPGQGLQFLFEYFSETQRNKGNFPGRFSGRQFSNSRSEMNVSTLELGDSALYLCASSSTGSQETQYFGPGTRLLVL.

This chain joins TRBV11-2 and TRBJ1-6; the match to TRBD1 covers 9 bases. Germline values: CDR1 SGHAT, CDR2 FQNNGV. Unmatched junction bases numbered 11, after V lost 6 bases and J lost 17 bases. The CDR3 loop spans 13 amino acids. The CDR3 DNA is TGTGCCAGCAGACCGGAAGGGGGGGACAGGGTCCACTTT. As protein: CASRPEGGDRVHF. Using reference TRBV11-2 and TRBJ1-6 for the parts outside the CDR3, the full variable domain is EAGVAQSPRYKIIEKRQSVAFWCNPISGHATLYWYQQILGQGPKLLIQFQNNGVVDDSQLPKDRFSAERLKGVDSTLKIQPAKLEDSAVYLCASRPEGGDRVHFGNGTRLTVT.

V and J are TRBV7-9 and TRBJ2-1; 10 bases are shared with TRBD1. CDR1 is SEHNR, CDR2 FQNEAQ, per germline (reference sequence). Trimming removed 6 bases from V and 7 bases from J; junction bases left unmatched: 12. The CDR3 runs 16 residues. For the CDR3, the DNA is TGTGCCAGCAGTGATGTGGCGGGACAGGGGTGGAATGAGCAGTTCTTC. Translation gives CASSDVAGQGWNEQFF.

V usage is TRBV4-1 and J usage is TRBJ2-1; no clear D. Germline CDR1 MGHRA, CDR2 YSYEKL. The length of the CDR3 is 12 residues. Deletions cut 0 bases from V and 9 bases from J, with 6 bases between. The CDR3 coding sequence is TGCGCCAGCAGCCAAGATGCCAGTGAGCAGTTCTTC. Translating it yields CASSQDASEQFF.

V gene TRBV10-3 combines with J gene TRBJ2-7, with D maybe TRBD2 (5 bases). The CDR3 extends over 14 amino acids. From germline, CDR1 is ENHRY and CDR2 SYGVKD. The V and J ends lost 4 bases and 0 bases respectively, with 10 bases between them. Here the CDR3 reads CAISAPGVSYEQYF. Here the CDR3 DNA reads TGTGCCATCAGTGCCCCCGGGGTCTCCTACGAGCAGTACTTC.

The gene calls are TRBV5-4 and TRBJ2-3; the match to TRBD2 covers 10 bases. The CDR3 contains 16 residues. CDR1 is SGHNT and CDR2 is YYREEE in the germline V gene (reference sequence). Unmatched junction bases numbered 6, after V lost 2 bases and J lost 3 bases. Here the CDR3 reads CASSLKGLAKTDTQYF. The CDR3 bases are TGTGCCAGCAGCTTAAAGGGACTAGCGAAGACAGATACGCAGTATTTT.

This clone showed up just a few times. The chain combines TRBV19 with TRBJ1-2; maybe TRBD1 (5 bases). The germline V gene encodes CDR1 LNHDA and CDR2 SQIVND (reference sequence). Trimming cost V 10 bases and J 4 bases, with 19 bases left between them. This CDR3 region has 14 residues. The CDR3 region has the DNA TGTGCCACCACGAGAACCGGTACAGGCTATGGCTACACCTTC. Translating gives CATTRTGTGYGYTF.

V and J are TRBV24-1 and TRBJ1-2, with no clear D. V lost 3 bases and J 8 bases, leaving 15 bases between the germline ends. CDR1 and CDR2 from the germline V gene are KGHDR and SFDVKD. The CDR3 runs to 14 residues. CDR3 sequence (DNA): TGTGCCACCAGTGATCTCGGGAGCCGGGTAGGCTACACCTTC. Protein: CATSDLGSRVGYTF.

The rearrangement uses TRBV5-1 and TRBJ1-4; TRBD1 matches 10 bases. The CDR3 totals 16 residues. Germline V CDR1 and CDR2: SGHRS, YFSETQ. J was trimmed by 8 bases and V by 3 bases; bases with no gene match: 10. The CDR3 DNA follows: TGCGCCAGCAGCTCGGGACAGGGGATGATAGGGGAAAAACTGTTTTTT. Its protein product is CASSSGQGMIGEKLFF.

The rearrangement links TRBV24-1 to TRBJ1-2; D is ambiguous. Germline V CDR1 and CDR2: KGHDR, SFDVKD. The length of the CDR3 is 14 residues. V was pared by 0 bases and J by 8 bases, with 12 bases between. CDR3 DNA: TGTGCCACCAGTGATTTGGGGCTGCCGGGGGGCTACACCTTC. This translates into CATSDLGLPGGYTF.

This clone was counted a few times. This chain joins TRBV2 and TRBJ1-4; no firm D call. Trimming removed 2 bases from V and 8 bases from J, with 3 bases in between. This CDR3 has 11 amino acids. CDR1 and CDR2 from the germline V gene are SNHLY and FYNNEI. CDR3 protein: CASSEREKLFF. The CDR3 DNA reads as TGTGCCAGCAGTGAACGGGAAAAACTGTTTTTT.

This clone appeared once. The chain couples TRBV19 to TRBJ1-6; the match to TRBD1 covers 11 bases. Germline V lookup: CDR1 LNHDA, CDR2 SQIVND (reference sequence). The CDR3 covers 13 residues. J was trimmed by 9 bases and V by 8 bases; bases with no gene match: 3. CDR3 DNA: TGTGCCAGTGCGGACAGGGGGCCTTCACCCCTCCACTTT. Translation gives CASADRGPSPLHF.

This clone appeared a single time. The V gene is TRBV4-2, the J gene TRBJ1-2, with no clear D. This CDR3 has 15 residues. Looked up from germline, CDR1 is LGHNA and CDR2 is YNFKEQ. The V gene lost 1 base and the J gene lost 4 bases, with 13 bases spanning the gap. The chain's CDR3 is CASSQGSSGTYGYTF. For the CDR3, the DNA is TGTGCCAGCAGCCAAGGATCGTCAGGAACCTATGGCTACACCTTC.

This chain joins TRBV30 and TRBJ1-1; a weak D match, TRBD1 (6 bases). Germline V gives CDR1 GTSNPN, CDR2 SVGIG (reference sequence). The CDR3 is made up of 13 amino acids. V gave up 2 bases and J gave up 6 bases, with 13 bases separating them. The CDR3 here is CAWSTGPRAEAFF. CDR3 in DNA: TGTGCCTGGAGTACAGGGCCTAGGGCTGAAGCTTTCTTT.

The chain links TRBV19 to TRBJ2-3; the D is unclear. Germline V gene lookup returns CDR1 LNHDA and CDR2 SQIVND (reference sequence). V lost 2 bases to trimming and J lost 8 bases, with 8 bases between them. The CDR3 is 12 residues long. DNA for the CDR3: TGTGCCAGTAGTATACCGTCCGGTACGCAGTATTTT. This sequence encodes CASSIPSGTQYF.

V gene TRBV6-4 combines with J gene TRBJ1-2; TRBD1 is a possible D gene (5 bases). The germline V gene has CDR1 MRHNA and CDR2 SNTAGT. V lost 4 bases and J 3 bases, leaving 15 bases between the germline ends. This CDR3 region has 15 residues. CDR3 nucleotides: TGTGCCAGCAGTGTCGATTCGGCAGGGCACTATGGCTACACCTTC. Translating it yields CASSVDSAGHYGYTF.

This chain uses TRBV5-5 with TRBJ2-2; 7 bases agree with TRBD1. After removal of 5 bases from V and 1 base from J, the junction contained 8 bases not matched to a gene. Germline lookup yields CDR1 SGHKS and CDR2 YYEKEE (reference sequence). The CDR3 is 16 residues long. CDR3 in amino acids: CASRSPGQMNTGELFF. The CDR3 DNA is TGTGCCAGCAGGTCACCGGGACAGATGAACACCGGGGAGCTGTTTTTT.

This clone appeared a single time. The chain combines TRBV6-5 with TRBJ1-1, with 7 bases lining up with TRBD1. With V trimmed by 6 bases and J by 7 bases, 8 bases remained unmatched. In germline, CDR1 is MNHEY, CDR2 SVGAGI. This CDR3 has 13 amino acids. CDR3 coding DNA: TGTGCCAGCAGCCGACAGGGATGGAATGAAGCTTTCTTT. It specifies CASSRQGWNEAFF.

The CDR3 DNA sequence: TGCGCCAGCAGTGAGGGGGGCCAGAACCTCCAAGAGACCCAGTACTTC. This encodes CASSEGGQNLQETQYF. The V and J genes are TRBV10-1 and TRBJ2-5; D might be TRBD1 (6 bases). The germline V gene has CDR1 WNHNN and CDR2 SYGVQD (reference sequence). This CDR3 has 16 amino acids. Trimming shortened V by 2 bases and J by 1 base, and 14 bases separated the two germline ends.

The rearrangement uses TRBV13 and TRBJ2-1, with a tentative D call TRBD1 (6 bases). CDR3 length equals 15 residues. CDR1 and CDR2 (germline): PRHDT, FYEKMQ (reference sequence). Trimming shortened V by 5 bases and J by 10 bases, and 21 bases separated the two germline ends. In DNA, the CDR3 is TGTGCCAGCAGCGTCGGGACACTATCTCAGAAAGAGCAGTTCTTC. Protein sequence: CASSVGTLSQKEQFF.

This chain connects TRBV6-5 to TRBJ1-6; D ambiguous. CDR1 MNHEY and CDR2 SVGAGI come from the germline V gene. V lost 5 bases and J lost 15, with 14 bases in between. The CDR3 is 12 amino acids. The CDR3 is CASSPPARLLHF. As DNA, the CDR3 is TGTGCCAGCAGTCCACCGGCCAGACTCCTCCACTTT.

This chain uses TRBV5-1 with TRBJ1-2, with D possibly being TRBD1 (5 bases). This CDR3 is 14 amino acids long. V was trimmed by 0 bases and J by 7 bases, leaving 13 bases between them. Germline V gives CDR1 SGHRS, CDR2 YFSETQ. The CDR3 reads CASSLGQGRSGYTF. CDR3 sequence (DNA): TGCGCCAGCAGCTTGGGGCAGGGTCGGAGTGGCTACACCTTC.